The sequence of this T cell receptor beta chain was determined in a study of CD8 T cells in ankylosing spondylitis. General study findings and limits: Significant enrichment of disease-linked clones was reportedly seen in matched ankylosing spondylitis synovial fluid.

In TCRdb, the 5' RACE reads were re-called with MiXCR into one record per CDR3 protein. The table has about 140,000 distinct CDR3 sequences, under 35% seen once; the top ten hold 6%. On this clonotype itself: Its antigen remains unidentified.

J lost 4 bases, V lost 8 bases, and 12 bases had no gene match. The germline gives CDR1 DFQATT, CDR2 SNEGSKA (reference sequence). The CDR3 loop spans 14 amino acids. The chain combines TRBV20-1 with TRBJ2-7; TRBD2 aligns across 9 bases. Sequencing input: synovial fluid, either unsorted or a sorted T cell fraction (not recorded which). This TCR was sampled from a male donor with ankylosing spondylitis. The CDR3 loop is CSPIAGAGGYEQYF. Here the CDR3 DNA reads TGCAGTCCCATAGCGGGAGCGGGAGGTTACGAGCAGTACTTC.